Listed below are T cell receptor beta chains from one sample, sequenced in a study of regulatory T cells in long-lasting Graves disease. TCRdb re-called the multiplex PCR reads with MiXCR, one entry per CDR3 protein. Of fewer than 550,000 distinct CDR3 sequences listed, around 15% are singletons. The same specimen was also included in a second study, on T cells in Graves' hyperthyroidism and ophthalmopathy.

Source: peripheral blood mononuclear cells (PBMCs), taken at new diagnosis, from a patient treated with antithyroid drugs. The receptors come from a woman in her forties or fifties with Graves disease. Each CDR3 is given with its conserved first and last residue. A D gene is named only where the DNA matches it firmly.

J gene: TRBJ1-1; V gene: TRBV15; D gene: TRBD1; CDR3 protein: CATSRDPPHRGTEAFF
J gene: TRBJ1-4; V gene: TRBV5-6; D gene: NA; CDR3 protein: CASSVSRTATNEKLFF
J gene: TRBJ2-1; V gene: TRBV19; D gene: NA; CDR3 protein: CASSMDKFSYNEQFF
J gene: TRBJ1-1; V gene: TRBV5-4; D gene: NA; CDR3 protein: CASSPPSGEWTEAFF
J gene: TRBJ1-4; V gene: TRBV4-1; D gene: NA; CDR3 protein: CASSLAESDGLFF
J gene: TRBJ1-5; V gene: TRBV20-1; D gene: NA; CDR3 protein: CSASLGAPQHF
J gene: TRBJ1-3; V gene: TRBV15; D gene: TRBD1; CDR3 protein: CATSRAGTGAGNTIYF
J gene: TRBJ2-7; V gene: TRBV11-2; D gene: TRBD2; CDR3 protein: CASSLVAGGGNEQYF
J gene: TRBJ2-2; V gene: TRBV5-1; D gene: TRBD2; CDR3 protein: CASGTSGGTGELFF
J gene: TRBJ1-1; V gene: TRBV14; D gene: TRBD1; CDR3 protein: CASSHTGGRTEAFF
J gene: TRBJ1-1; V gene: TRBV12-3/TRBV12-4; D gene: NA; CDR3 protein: CASSLVRAWTEAFF
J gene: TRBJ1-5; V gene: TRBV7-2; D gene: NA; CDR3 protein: CASSLTAYNQPQHF
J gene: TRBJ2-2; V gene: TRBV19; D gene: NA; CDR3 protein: CASSILGPSGELFF
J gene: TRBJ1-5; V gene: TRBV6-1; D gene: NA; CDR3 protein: CASTPPTGRGRNQPQHF
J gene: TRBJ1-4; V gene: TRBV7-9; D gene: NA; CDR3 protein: CASSLDAGSNEKLFF
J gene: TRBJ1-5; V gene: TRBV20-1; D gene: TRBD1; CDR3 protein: CSAPGTDSNQPQHF
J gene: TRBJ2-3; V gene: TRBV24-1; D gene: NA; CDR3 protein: CATSAGTDTQYF
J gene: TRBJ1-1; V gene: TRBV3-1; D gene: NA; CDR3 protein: CASSPHGGGTEAFF
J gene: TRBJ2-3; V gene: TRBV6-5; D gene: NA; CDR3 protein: CASSYLPGANTQYF
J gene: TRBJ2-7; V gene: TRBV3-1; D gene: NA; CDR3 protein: CASSQGLEQYF
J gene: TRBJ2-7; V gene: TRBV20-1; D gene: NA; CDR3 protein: CSASPLGAGPESSYEQYF
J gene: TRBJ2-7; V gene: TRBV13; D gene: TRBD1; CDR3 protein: CASSPTTGTGLYEQYF
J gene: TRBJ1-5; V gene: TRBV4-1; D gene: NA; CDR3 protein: CASSQEVRTDSNQPQHF
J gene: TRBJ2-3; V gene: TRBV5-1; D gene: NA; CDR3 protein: CASSLAPDTDTQYF
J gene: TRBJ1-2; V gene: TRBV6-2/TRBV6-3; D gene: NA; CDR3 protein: CASSSPGHRINYGYTF
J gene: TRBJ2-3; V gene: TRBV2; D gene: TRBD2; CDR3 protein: CASSVTSGGAGTQYF
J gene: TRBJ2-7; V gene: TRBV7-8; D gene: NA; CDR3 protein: CASSRIPGTTSYEQYF
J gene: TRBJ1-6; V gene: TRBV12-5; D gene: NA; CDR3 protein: CATKTTGDNSPLHF
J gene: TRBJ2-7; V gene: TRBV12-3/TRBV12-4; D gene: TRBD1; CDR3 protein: CASRVAGGQYEQYF
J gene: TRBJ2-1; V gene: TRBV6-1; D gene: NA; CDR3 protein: CASSEERRGEQFF
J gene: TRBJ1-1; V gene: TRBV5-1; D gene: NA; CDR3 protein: CASSLGGVDTEAFF
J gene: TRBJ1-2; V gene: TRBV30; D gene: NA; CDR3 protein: CAWGRYRGSQYGYTF
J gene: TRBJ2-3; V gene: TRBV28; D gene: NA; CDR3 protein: CASSLRLLTDTQYF
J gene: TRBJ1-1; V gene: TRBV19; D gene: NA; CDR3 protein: CASSLRSRNTEAFF
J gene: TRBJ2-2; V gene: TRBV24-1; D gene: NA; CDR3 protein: CATSGAGQNTGELFF
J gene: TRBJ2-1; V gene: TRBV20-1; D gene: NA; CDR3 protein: CSAREMDEQFF
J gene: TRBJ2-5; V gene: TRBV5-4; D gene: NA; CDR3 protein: CASTSRGQETQYF
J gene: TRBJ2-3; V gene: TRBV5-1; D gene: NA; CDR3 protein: CASSRRGGDTDTQYF
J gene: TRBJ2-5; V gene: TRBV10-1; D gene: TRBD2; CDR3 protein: CASSKWPSGGQETQYF
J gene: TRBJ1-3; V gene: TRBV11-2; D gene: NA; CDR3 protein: CASSPTGAGNGNTIYF
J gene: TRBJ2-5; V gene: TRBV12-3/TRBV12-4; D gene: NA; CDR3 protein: CASSRQHQETQYF